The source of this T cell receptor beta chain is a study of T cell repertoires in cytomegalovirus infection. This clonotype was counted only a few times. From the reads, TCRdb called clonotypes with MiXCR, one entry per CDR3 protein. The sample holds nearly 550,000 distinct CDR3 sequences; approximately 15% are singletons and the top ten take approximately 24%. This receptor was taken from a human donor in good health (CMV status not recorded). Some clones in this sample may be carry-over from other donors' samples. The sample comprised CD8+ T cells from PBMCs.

The CDR3 DNA sequence: TGTGCCAGCAGCTCCGCAAGGGGTACAGGAGGGGCGGACGGAAACACCATATATTTT. As protein: CASSSARGTGGADGNTIYF. The chain couples TRBV7-9 to TRBJ1-3, with a possible D match to TRBD1 (5 bases). There are 19 residues in the CDR3. CDR1 is SEHNR and CDR2 is FQNEAQ in the germline V gene (reference sequence). Trimming took 4 bases from V and 4 from J, leaving 26 bases between them. The whole variable domain, filled in from reference TRBV7-9 and TRBJ1-3, reads DTGVSQNPRHKITKRGQNVTFRCDPISEHNRLYWYRQTLGQGPEFLTYFQNEAQLEKSRLLSDRFSAERPKGSFSTLEIQRTEQGDSAMYLCASSSARGTGGADGNTIYFGEGSWLTVV.